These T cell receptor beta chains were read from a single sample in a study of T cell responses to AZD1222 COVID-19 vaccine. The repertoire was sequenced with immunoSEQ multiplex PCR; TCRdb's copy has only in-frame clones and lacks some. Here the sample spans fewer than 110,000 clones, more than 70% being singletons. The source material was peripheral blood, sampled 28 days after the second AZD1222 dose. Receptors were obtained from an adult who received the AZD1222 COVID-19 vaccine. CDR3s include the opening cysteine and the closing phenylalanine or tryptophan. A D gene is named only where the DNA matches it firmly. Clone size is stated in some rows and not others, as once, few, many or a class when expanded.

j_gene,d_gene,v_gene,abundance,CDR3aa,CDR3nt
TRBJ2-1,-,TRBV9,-,CASSVVPGPSGYNEQFF,TGTGCCAGCAGCGTAGTGCCGGGACCCTCCGGGTACAATGAGCAGTTCTTC
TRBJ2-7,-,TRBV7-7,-,CASSPRHAWTVAGEQYF,TGTGCTAGCAGCCCAAGACACGCCTGGACAGTAGCGGGCGAGCAGTACTTC
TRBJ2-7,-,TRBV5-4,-,CASSLQGYEQYF,TGTGCCAGCAGCTTGCAGGGTTACGAGCAGTACTTC
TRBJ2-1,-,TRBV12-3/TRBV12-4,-,CASSYIAEQFF,TGTGCCAGCAGTTACATAGCGGAGCAGTTCTTC
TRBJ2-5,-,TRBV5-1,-,CASSSREQETQYF,TGCGCCAGCAGCTCCAGGGAACAAGAGACCCAGTACTTC
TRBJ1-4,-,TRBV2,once,CASGGEGRLNEKLFF,TGTGCCAGCGGAGGGGAAGGACGGCTTAATGAAAAACTGTTTTTT
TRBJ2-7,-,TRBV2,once,CASSLQMGDSYEQYF,TGTGCCAGCAGCCTTCAAATGGGGGACTCCTACGAGCAGTACTTC
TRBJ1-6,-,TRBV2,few,CAALPGAQGNSPLHF,TGTGCCGCACTTCCGGGAGCTCAGGGTAATTCACCCCTCCACTTT
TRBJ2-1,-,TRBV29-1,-,CSVEEYEQFF,TGCAGCGTTGAAGAGTATGAGCAGTTCTTC
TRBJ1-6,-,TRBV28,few,CASSPGQFGEYNSPLHF,TGTGCCAGCAGCCCAGGGCAGTTTGGGGAATATAATTCACCCCTCCACTTT
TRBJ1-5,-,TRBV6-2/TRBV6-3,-,CASSQQGSNQPQHF,TGTGCCAGCAGTCAACAAGGGTCCAATCAGCCCCAGCATTTT
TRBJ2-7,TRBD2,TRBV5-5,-,CASSLALAGRLYEQYF,TGTGCCAGCAGCTTGGCGCTAGCGGGGCGTTTGTACGAGCAGTACTTC
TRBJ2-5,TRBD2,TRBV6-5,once,CASSYARPGGQTQYF,TGTGCCAGCAGTTACGCCAGACCGGGGGGGCAGACCCAGTACTTC
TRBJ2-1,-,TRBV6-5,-,CASSFLAESNNEQFF,TGTGCCAGCAGTTTTCTCGCAGAATCCAACAATGAGCAGTTCTTC
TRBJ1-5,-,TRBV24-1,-,CATSDRAAPNQPQHF,TGTGCCACCAGTGACAGGGCGGCCCCCAATCAGCCCCAGCATTTT
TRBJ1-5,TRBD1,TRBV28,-,CASKGQGYQPQHF,TGTGCCAGCAAGGGACAGGGTTATCAGCCCCAGCATTTT
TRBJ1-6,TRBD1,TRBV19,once,CASSPEGADSYNSPLHF,TGTGCCAGTAGTCCCGAGGGGGCGGACTCCTATAATTCACCCCTCCACTTT
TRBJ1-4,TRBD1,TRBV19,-,CASSSRQGANEKLFF,TGTGCCAGTAGTTCTCGACAGGGGGCTAATGAAAAACTGTTTTTT
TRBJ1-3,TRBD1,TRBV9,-,CASSVQGAPGNTIYF,TGTGCCAGCAGCGTACAGGGGGCCCCTGGAAACACCATATATTTT
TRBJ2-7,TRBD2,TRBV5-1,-,CASSLEASGAYEQYF,TGCGCCAGCAGCCTGGAGGCTAGCGGAGCCTACGAGCAGTACTTC
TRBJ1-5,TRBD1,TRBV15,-,CATSRVGGGGNQPQHF,TGTGCCACCAGCAGAGTGGGAGGGGGCGGCAATCAGCCCCAGCATTTT
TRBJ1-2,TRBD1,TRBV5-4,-,CASSQGTGDFNYGYTF,TGTGCCAGCAGCCAAGGGACAGGCGATTTCAACTATGGCTACACCTTC
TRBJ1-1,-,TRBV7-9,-,CASSLGAGTEAFF,TGTGCCAGCAGCTTGGGGGCGGGGACTGAAGCTTTCTTT
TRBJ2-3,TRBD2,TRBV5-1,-,CASSLGGGLDTQYF,TGCGCCAGCAGCTTGGGCGGGGGACTAGATACGCAGTATTTT
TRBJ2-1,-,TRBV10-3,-,CAITAGADSYNEQFF,TGTGCCATCACCGCTGGAGCGGACTCCTACAATGAGCAGTTCTTC
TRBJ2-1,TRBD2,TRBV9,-,CASSAHSGRDRGEQFF,TGTGCCAGCAGCGCCCATAGCGGGCGAGATAGGGGTGAGCAGTTCTTC
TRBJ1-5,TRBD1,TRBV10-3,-,CAISDWDRDTGGNQPQHF,TGTGCCATCAGTGACTGGGACAGGGACACGGGTGGCAATCAGCCCCAGCATTTT
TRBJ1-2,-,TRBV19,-,CASSPNPVYGYTF,TGTGCCAGTAGTCCGAACCCAGTCTATGGCTACACCTTC
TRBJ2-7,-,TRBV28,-,CASFPGRTILREQYF,TGTGCCAGCTTCCCGGGACGCACTATTTTACGGGAGCAGTACTTC
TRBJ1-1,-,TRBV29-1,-,CSSWKRSRAGGRTEAFF,TGCAGCTCCTGGAAGCGATCCCGGGCTGGTGGAAGGACTGAAGCTTTCTTT
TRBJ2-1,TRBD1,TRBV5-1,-,CASSSGTGLSYNEQFF,TGCGCCAGCAGCTCCGGGACAGGCCTCTCCTACAATGAGCAGTTCTTC
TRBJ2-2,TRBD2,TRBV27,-,CASNLGGGANTGELFF,TGTGCCAGCAACCTCGGGGGGGGCGCAAACACCGGGGAGCTGTTTTTT
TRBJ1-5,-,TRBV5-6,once,CASSLQGEPQHF,TGTGCCAGCAGCCTCCAAGGTGAGCCCCAGCATTTT
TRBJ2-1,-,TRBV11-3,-,CASSLQGLTYNEQFF,TGTGCCAGCAGCTTACAGGGTCTGACCTACAATGAGCAGTTCTTC
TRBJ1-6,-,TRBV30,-,CAWRSGNSPLHF,TGTGCCTGGAGGTCGGGGAATTCACCCCTCCACTTT
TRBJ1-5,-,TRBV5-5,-,CASSLDSNQPQHF,TGTGCCAGCAGCTTGGACAGCAATCAGCCCCAGCATTTT
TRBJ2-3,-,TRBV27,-,CASRGADTQYF,TGTGCCAGCAGGGGGGCAGATACGCAGTATTTT
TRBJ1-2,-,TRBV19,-,CASSMSVRVNYGYTF,TGTGCCAGTAGTATGTCTGTCAGAGTCAACTATGGCTACACCTTC